This T cell receptor beta chain was found in a study of T cells in Graves' hyperthyroidism and ophthalmopathy. What was amplified from RNA transcripts were TCR beta CDR3 regions. During a first-round RT-PCR of the TCR CDR3, the HTBI primer set was used. One entry per CDR3 protein, called by TCRdb with MiXCR from the multiplex PCR reads. The sample carries about 400,000 distinct CDR3 sequences, more than 15% recorded once. Those with hyperthyroidism were 18 to 65 years old, newly diagnosed, and ill for under 2 months. Together with thyroid ultrasound, orbital computed tomography, serum thyroxine and TRAb, clinical symptoms were used for diagnoses. Germline loops: CDR1 LNHDA, CDR2 SQIVND (reference sequence). V dropped 7 bases and J dropped 0 bases, with 9 bases sitting between them. The CDR3 is 13 residues long. This clonotype was recorded a few times. Its target is not known. Findings of the study overall: Blood held most thyroid clonotypes expanded above 0.001 frequency.

The clonotype originates from a woman aged 18-30 years with Graves' hyperthyroidism that later progressed to Graves' ophthalmopathy. The genes are TRBV19 and TRBJ1-1; D unresolved. The sequencing sample was made of blood. DNA for the CDR3: TGTGCCAGTACCCCAGATCTGAACACTGAAGCTTTCTTT. This gives the protein CASTPDLNTEAFF.